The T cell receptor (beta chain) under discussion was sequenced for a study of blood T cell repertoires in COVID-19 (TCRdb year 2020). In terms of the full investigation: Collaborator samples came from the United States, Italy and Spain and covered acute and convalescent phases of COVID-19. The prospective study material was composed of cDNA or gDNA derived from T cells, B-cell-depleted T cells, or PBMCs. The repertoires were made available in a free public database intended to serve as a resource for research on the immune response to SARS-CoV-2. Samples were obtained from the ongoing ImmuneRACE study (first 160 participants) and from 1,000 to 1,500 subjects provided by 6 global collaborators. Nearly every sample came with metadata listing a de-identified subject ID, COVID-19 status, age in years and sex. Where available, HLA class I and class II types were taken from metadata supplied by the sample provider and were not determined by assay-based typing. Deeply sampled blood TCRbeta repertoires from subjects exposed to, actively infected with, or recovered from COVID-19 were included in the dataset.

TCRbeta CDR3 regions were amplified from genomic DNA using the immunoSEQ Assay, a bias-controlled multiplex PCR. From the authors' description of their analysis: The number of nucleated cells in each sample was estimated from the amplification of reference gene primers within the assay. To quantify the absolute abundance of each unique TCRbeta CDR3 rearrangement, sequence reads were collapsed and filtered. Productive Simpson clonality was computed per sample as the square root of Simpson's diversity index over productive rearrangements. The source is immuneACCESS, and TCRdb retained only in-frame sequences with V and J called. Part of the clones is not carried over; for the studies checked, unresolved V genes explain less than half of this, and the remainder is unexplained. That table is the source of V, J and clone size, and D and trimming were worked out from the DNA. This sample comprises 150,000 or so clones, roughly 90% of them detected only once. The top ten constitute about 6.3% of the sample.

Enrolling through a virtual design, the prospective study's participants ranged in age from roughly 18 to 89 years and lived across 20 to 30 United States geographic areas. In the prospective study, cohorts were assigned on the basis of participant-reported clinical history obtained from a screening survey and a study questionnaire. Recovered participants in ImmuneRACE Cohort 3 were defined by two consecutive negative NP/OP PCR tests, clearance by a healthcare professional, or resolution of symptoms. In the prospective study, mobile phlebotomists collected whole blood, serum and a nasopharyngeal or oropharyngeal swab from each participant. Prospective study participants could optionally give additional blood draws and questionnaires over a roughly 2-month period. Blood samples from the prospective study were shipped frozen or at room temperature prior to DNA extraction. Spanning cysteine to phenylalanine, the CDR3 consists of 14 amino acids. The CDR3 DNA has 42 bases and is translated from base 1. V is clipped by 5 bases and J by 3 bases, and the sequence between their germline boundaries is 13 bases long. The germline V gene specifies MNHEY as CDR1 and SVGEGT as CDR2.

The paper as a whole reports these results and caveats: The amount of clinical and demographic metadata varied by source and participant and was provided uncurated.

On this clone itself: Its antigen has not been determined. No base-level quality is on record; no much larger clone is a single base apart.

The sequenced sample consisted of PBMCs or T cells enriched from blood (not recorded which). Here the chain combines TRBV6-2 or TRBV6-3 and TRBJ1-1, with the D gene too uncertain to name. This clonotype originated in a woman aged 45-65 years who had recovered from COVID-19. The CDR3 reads CASSLQWGDTEAFF. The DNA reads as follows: TGTGCCAGCAGTCTACAGTGGGGAGACACTGAAGCTTTCTTT.